These 25 T cell receptor beta chains came from one sample sequenced in a study of cytomegalovirus exposure and HLA in healthy donors (dated by TCRdb to 2017 to 2019). The method behind the library was the immunoSEQ multiplex PCR assay. A mixture of 60 forward primers for TCR Vbeta segments and 13 reverse primers for TCR Jbeta segments was used in the multiplex PCR. TCRdb retrieved this table from immuneACCESS and kept in-frame rearrangements only. Not all clones are present; in checked studies, unresolved V genes account for under half, and no reason is known for the remainder. This sample's clone table shows about 160,000 clones. The ten largest make up 1.3% of the sample. Sequences were obtained from PBMCs. These receptors all stem from a woman aged 60-70 years in good health and CMV-seronegative.

The V call is TRBV7-3, the J call TRBJ2-5; D is ambiguous. CDR3 length: 13 amino acids. V was shortened by 1 base and J by 1 base, with 4 bases between the two germline ends. CDR1 and CDR2 (germline): SGHTA, FQGTGA. The CDR3: CASSLNSQETQYF. DNA of the CDR3: TGTGCCAGCAGCTTAAACAGCCAAGAGACCCAGTACTTC. Drawing the rest from reference TRBV7-3 and TRBJ2-5, the complete variable domain is GAGVSQTPSNKVTEKGKYVELRCDPISGHTALYWYRQSLGQGPEFLIYFQGTGAADDSGLPNDRFFAVRPEGSVSTLKIQRTERGDSAVYLCASSLNSQETQYFGPGTRLLVL.

The V and J genes are TRBV15 and TRBJ1-1; 9 nucleotides align to TRBD1. V shed 4 bases and J 4 bases; nucleotides not matched to a gene: 4. Germline V gives CDR1 LNHNV, CDR2 YYDKDF (reference sequence). This CDR3 is 14 amino acids long. The DNA for the CDR3 is TGTGCCACCAGCACCGGACAGGGGCCCACTGAAGCTTTCTTT. This encodes CATSTGQGPTEAFF.

This chain links TRBV2 with TRBJ1-3; perhaps TRBD1 as D (6 bases). The V end lost 6 bases, the J end lost 5 bases, and 14 bases lay between the germline ends. The CDR3 spans 14 residues. The V gene's germline CDR1 is SNHLY and CDR2 FYNNEI. In nucleotides, the CDR3 is TGTGCCAGCAGCAGGGAAGGACAGAGAAACACCATATATTTT. Its protein product is CASSREGQRNTIYF.

The chain couples TRBV5-1 to TRBJ2-1; TRBD1 might be the D (5 bases). Germline CDR1 reads SGHRS; CDR2 reads YFSETQ. Deletions cut 3 bases from V and 8 bases from J, with 15 bases between. This CDR3 has 14 residues. The CDR3 here is CASSSSGFSDEQFF. CDR3 bases: TGCGCCAGCAGCTCGTCAGGGTTCTCGGATGAGCAGTTCTTC.

The chain has TRBV7-9 and TRBJ1-5, with TRBD1 identical over 7 bases. In germline, CDR1 is SEHNR, CDR2 FQNEAQ (reference sequence). The CDR3 contains 17 residues. J gave up 3 bases and V 5 bases, and 13 bases lay outside the gene matches. CDR3: CASSAGRQGSSNQPQHF. In DNA, the CDR3 is TGTGCCAGCAGCGCTGGAAGACAGGGCTCTTCCAATCAGCCCCAGCATTTT.

J is TRBJ2-2 and V is TRBV14; a possible D gene is TRBD1 (6 bases). This CDR3 has 16 residues. V was clipped by 1 base and J by 4 bases, with 13 bases between them. Germline V gene lookup returns CDR1 SGHDN and CDR2 FVKESK. The CDR3, as DNA: TGTGCCAGCAGCCAAGTAGGGGGTGCGTCCACCGGGGAGCTGTTTTTT. This encodes CASSQVGGASTGELFF.

Here the CDR3 DNA reads TGTGCCACGAAAACTAGCGTGAGCTCCTACGAGCAGTACTTC. The encoded protein is CATKTSVSSYEQYF. V usage is TRBV15 and J usage is TRBJ2-7; TRBD2 matches 7 bases. The V and J ends lost 9 bases and 0 bases, in that order; junction bases with no gene match: 8. Looked up from germline, CDR1 is LNHNV and CDR2 is YYDKDF (reference sequence). The CDR3 is 14 amino acids. Combining the CDR3 with reference TRBV15 and TRBJ2-7 gives the whole variable domain DAMVIQNPRYQVTQFGKPVTLSCSQTLNHNVMYWYQQKSSQAPKLLFHYYDKDFNNEADTPDNFQSRRPNTSFCFLDIRSPGLGDTAMYLCATKTSVSSYEQYFGPGTRLTVT.

This chain uses TRBV10-3 with TRBJ1-4; no firm D call. Germline CDR1 ENHRY, CDR2 SYGVKD. The CDR3 loop spans 14 amino acids. Deletions cut 3 bases from V and 8 bases from J, with 13 bases between. The CDR3 loop is CAISDTLAREKLFF. In DNA, the CDR3 is TGTGCCATCAGTGATACATTAGCTCGGGAAAAACTGTTTTTT.

This rearrangement joins TRBV13 to TRBJ1-4, with D possibly matching TRBD1 (5 bases). Between the trimmed V and J ends, which lost 5 bases and 7 bases, there was a span of 17 bases. Germline V gene lookup returns CDR1 PRHDT and CDR2 FYEKMQ (reference sequence). The length of the CDR3 is 15 residues. The CDR3 region is CASSAMGGRAEKLFF. The CDR3 bases are TGTGCCAGCAGCGCCATGGGGGGGAGGGCTGAAAAACTGTTTTTT.

The chain employs TRBV7-6 and TRBJ1-4, with D unclear. V was pared by 3 bases and J by 0 bases, with 20 bases between. The CDR3 runs to 19 residues. CDR1 and CDR2 from the germline V gene are SGHVS and FNYEAQ. The CDR3 sequence is CASSLIRPGNAPTNEKLFF. CDR3 bases: TGTGCCAGCAGCTTGATACGTCCGGGGAACGCCCCAACTAATGAAAAACTGTTTTTT.

The V gene is TRBV6-1, the J gene TRBJ2-6; a possible D gene is TRBD2 (5 bases). V was clipped by 9 bases and J by 0 bases, with 12 bases between them. Germline V lookup: CDR1 MNHNS, CDR2 SASEGT. This CDR3 is built from 15 residues. CDR3 loop: CASRWEYSGANVLTF. DNA of the CDR3: TGTGCCAGTCGGTGGGAGTACTCTGGGGCCAACGTCCTGACTTTC.

On this clone: The same CDR3 can be traced to other DNA sequences in this sample. For the CDR3, the DNA is TGTGCCAGCAGCGCAGGACTAGCCGGTCTCTACGAGCAGTACTTC. It yields the protein CASSAGLAGLYEQYF. The gene calls are TRBV6-1 and TRBJ2-7; the match to TRBD2 covers 8 bases. The germline V gene has CDR1 MNHNS and CDR2 SASEGT. The CDR3 runs to 15 residues. Trimming cost V 6 bases and J 3 bases; bases outside gene matches: 10.

V and J are TRBV7-9 and TRBJ2-4, with 7 positions matching TRBD1. The CDR3 contains 13 residues. Germline lookup yields CDR1 SEHNR and CDR2 FQNEAQ (reference sequence). Losses at the gene ends were 7 bases for V and 9 bases for J; bases not matched to a gene: 9. The CDR3 coding sequence is TGTGCCAGCACCCCAAGGGGGCGGAGCATTCAGTACTTC. This encodes CASTPRGRSIQYF.

This chain uses TRBV7-2 with TRBJ2-5; TRBD1 agrees at 9 bases. V gave up 5 bases and J gave up 4 bases; unmatched junction bases: 5. The germline CDR1 and CDR2 sequences are SGHTA and FQGNSA. The CDR3 runs to 14 residues. DNA of the CDR3: TGTGCCAGCAGCCCGGGGACAGGGATAGAGACCCAGTACTTC. This translates into CASSPGTGIETQYF.

This rearrangement joins TRBV27 to TRBJ2-7; 11 positions match TRBD1. Germline CDR1 and CDR2: MNHEY and SMNVEV (reference sequence). This CDR3 has 16 residues. V was pared by 2 bases and J by 2 bases, with 5 bases of the junction left unmatched. The CDR3 nucleotides are TGTGCCAGCAGTTTACTGAGGACAGGGGGCGCCTACGAGCAGTACTTC. Protein sequence: CASSLLRTGGAYEQYF.

The rearrangement links TRBV6-6 to TRBJ2-7, with D unclear. The CDR3 consists of 13 residues. CDR1 and CDR2 (germline): MNHNY, SVGAGI (reference sequence). Trimming pared 2 bases from V and 4 bases from J, leaving 9 bases between. The CDR3 here is CASSYESSYEQYF. The CDR3 DNA sequence: TGTGCCAGCAGTTACGAGTCATCTTACGAGCAGTACTTC.

The chain joins TRBV5-1 to TRBJ2-3; 7 nucleotides match TRBD1. CDR1 and CDR2 from the germline V gene are SGHRS and YFSETQ. Trimming at V came to 0 bases and at J to 0 bases, leaving 4 bases not matched to a gene. The CDR3 is 16 amino acids. CDR3 region: CASSLARTGSTDTQYF. CDR3 DNA sequence: TGCGCCAGCAGCTTGGCCCGGACAGGAAGCACAGATACGCAGTATTTT.

The chain uses TRBV18 and TRBJ1-3, with TRBD1 matching 9 bases. Germline lookup yields CDR1 KGHSH and CDR2 LQKENI. The CDR3 is made up of 18 amino acids. After removal of 4 bases from V and 0 bases from J, the junction contained 10 bases not matched to a gene. The CDR3 coding sequence is TGTGCCAGCTCACTCACAGGGGGCGAGGAATTCTCTGGAAACACCATATATTTT. Its protein is CASSLTGGEEFSGNTIYF. Full variable domain (missing parts from reference TRBV18 and TRBJ1-3): NAGVMQNPRHLVRRRGQEARLRCSPMKGHSHVYWYRQLPEEGLKFMVYLQKENIIDESGMPKERFSAEFPKEGPSILRIQQVVRGDSAAYFCASSLTGGEEFSGNTIYFGEGSWLTVV.

The J gene is TRBJ1-2, the V gene TRBV5-1, with 8 bases identical to TRBD1. In germline, CDR1 is SGHRS, CDR2 YFSETQ. The CDR3 has 14 amino acids. V dropped 0 bases and J dropped 7; count of bases not matched to a gene: 5. The CDR3 here is CASSLAGQGRGYTF. The CDR3 bases are TGCGCCAGCAGCTTGGCCGGACAGGGTCGTGGCTACACCTTC.

This chain links TRBV18 with TRBJ1-6; 9 bases are a match to TRBD1. Germline V gives CDR1 KGHSH, CDR2 LQKENI. This CDR3 is 19 amino acids long. With 2 bases clipped from V and 0 bases from J, the junction kept 8 bases outside the gene matches. CDR3 in amino acids: CASSPTTGGLGSYNSPLHF. In DNA form, the CDR3 reads TGTGCCAGCTCACCAACGACAGGGGGATTAGGCTCCTATAATTCACCCCTCCACTTT.

CDR3 DNA: TGTGCCTGGAGTGTAAGGCGGACAGAGGAGACCCAGTACTTC. It codes for CAWSVRRTEETQYF. The V and J genes are TRBV30 and TRBJ2-5, with D maybe TRBD1 (6 bases). The CDR3 length is 14 residues. Trimming stripped 0 bases from V and 5 bases from J, with 13 bases between. Germline V CDR1 and CDR2: GTSNPN, SVGIG (reference sequence).

V usage is TRBV2 and J usage is TRBJ2-2; D is undetermined. V was pared by 6 bases and J by 3 bases, with 14 bases between. The CDR3 consists of 15 residues. From germline, CDR1 is SNHLY and CDR2 FYNNEI. The CDR3 bases are TGTGCCAGCAGCGCAATACCAGGCTACACCGGGGAGCTGTTTTTT. This codes for CASSAIPGYTGELFF.

V usage is TRBV27 and J usage is TRBJ2-5; 8 bases map to TRBD2. Germline CDR1 is MNHEY and CDR2 is SMNVEV (reference sequence). After removal of 2 bases from V and 4 bases from J, the junction contained 6 bases not matched to a gene. The CDR3 has 15 residues. The DNA of the CDR3 is TGTGCCAGCAGTTTAAGGTCGCTAGCGGGAGAGACCCAGTACTTC. It encodes CASSLRSLAGETQYF.

The rearrangement links TRBV6-4 to TRBJ2-2, with 8 bases matching TRBD2. The CDR3 sequence is 18 residues long. V was pared by 5 bases and J by 0 bases, with 11 bases of the junction left unmatched. Per the germline V gene, CDR1 is MRHNA and CDR2 is SNTAGT. The CDR3 coding sequence is TGTGCCAGCAGTCCCTCGGCGGGAGGAGCCCCGAACACCGGGGAGCTGTTTTTT. It encodes CASSPSAGGAPNTGELFF.

This CDR3 is CASSPHRGQGNQPQHF. CDR3 coding DNA: TGTGCCAGCAGCCCTCACAGGGGGCAGGGCAATCAGCCCCAGCATTTT. The V and J genes are TRBV5-6 and TRBJ1-5; 9 nucleotides line up with TRBD1. The V segment lost 4 bases and the J segment 2 bases; nucleotides outside the gene matches: 7. Germline CDR1 SGHDT, CDR2 YYEEEE. The length of the CDR3 is 16 residues.